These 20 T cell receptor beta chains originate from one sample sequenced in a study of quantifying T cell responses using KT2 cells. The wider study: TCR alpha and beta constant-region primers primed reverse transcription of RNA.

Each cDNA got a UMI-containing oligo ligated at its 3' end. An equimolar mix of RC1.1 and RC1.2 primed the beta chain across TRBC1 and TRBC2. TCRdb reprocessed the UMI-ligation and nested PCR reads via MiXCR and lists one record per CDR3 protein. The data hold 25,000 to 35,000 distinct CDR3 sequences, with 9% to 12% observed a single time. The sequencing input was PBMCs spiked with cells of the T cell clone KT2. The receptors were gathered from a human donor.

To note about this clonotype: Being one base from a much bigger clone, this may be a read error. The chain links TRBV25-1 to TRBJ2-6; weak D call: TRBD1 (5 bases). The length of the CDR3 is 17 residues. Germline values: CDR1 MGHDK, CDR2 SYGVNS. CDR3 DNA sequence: TGTGCCAGCAGTGAATATGGGGCAGGGTCTGGGGCCAACGTCCAGACTTTC. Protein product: CASSEYGAGSGANVQTF.

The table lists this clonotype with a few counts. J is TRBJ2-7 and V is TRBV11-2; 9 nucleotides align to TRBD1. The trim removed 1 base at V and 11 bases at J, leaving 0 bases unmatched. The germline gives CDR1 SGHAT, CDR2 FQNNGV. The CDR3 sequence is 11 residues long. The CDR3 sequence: CASSLGDREYF. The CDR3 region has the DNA TGTGCCAGCAGCTTAGGGGACAGGGAGTACTTC.

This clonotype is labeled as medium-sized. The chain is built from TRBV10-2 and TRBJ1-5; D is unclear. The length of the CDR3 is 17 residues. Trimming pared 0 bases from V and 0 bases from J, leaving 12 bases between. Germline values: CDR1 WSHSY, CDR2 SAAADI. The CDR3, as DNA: TGCGCCAGCAGTGAGTCGGGAGCGTCTTATAGCAATCAGCCCCAGCATTTT. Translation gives CASSESGASYSNQPQHF.

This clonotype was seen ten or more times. The CDR3 loop is CASSRLAEETQYF. CDR3 nucleotide sequence: TGTGCCAGCAGTAGACTAGCGGAAGAGACCCAGTACTTC. The chain uses TRBV6-4 and TRBJ2-5, with 9 nucleotides matching TRBD2. The germline gives CDR1 MRHNA, CDR2 SNTAGT. V lost 5 bases and J lost 3; bases outside the gene matches: 1. The CDR3 has 13 amino acids.

The CDR3 protein is CAWNRGPSYEKLFF. CDR3 nucleotides: TGTGCCTGGAACAGGGGGCCATCTTATGAAAAACTGTTTTTT. The chain employs TRBV30 and TRBJ1-4; 9 nucleotides align to TRBD1. V lost 4 bases, J lost 6 bases, and 6 bases stayed unmatched. Germline CDR1 and CDR2: GTSNPN and SVGIG (reference sequence). CDR3 size: 14 residues.

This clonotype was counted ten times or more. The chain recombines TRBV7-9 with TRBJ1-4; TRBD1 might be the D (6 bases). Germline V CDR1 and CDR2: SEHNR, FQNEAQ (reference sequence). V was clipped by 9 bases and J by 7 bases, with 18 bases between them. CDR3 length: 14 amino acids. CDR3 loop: CASSPGQDIEKLFF. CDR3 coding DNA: TGTGCCAGTTCACCGGGACAAGATATTGAAAAACTGTTTTTT. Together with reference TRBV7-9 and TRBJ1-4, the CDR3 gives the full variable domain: DTGVSQNPRHKITKRGQNVTFRCDPISEHNRLYWYRQTLGQGPEFLTYFQNEAQLEKSRLLSDRFSAERPKGSFSTLEIQRTEQGDSAMYLCASSPGQDIEKLFFGSGTQLSVL.

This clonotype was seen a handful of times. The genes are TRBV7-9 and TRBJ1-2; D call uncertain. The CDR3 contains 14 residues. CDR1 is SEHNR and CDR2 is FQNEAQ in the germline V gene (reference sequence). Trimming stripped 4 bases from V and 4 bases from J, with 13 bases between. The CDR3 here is CASSSEVYLYGYTF. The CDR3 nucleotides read TGTGCCAGCAGCTCGGAAGTTTACCTCTATGGCTACACCTTC.

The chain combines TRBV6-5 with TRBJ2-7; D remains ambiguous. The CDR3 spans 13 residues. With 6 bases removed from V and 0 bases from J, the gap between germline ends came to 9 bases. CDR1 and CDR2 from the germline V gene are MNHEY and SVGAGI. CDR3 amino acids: CASSPTLSYEQYF. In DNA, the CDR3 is TGTGCCAGCAGCCCTACTCTCTCCTACGAGCAGTACTTC.

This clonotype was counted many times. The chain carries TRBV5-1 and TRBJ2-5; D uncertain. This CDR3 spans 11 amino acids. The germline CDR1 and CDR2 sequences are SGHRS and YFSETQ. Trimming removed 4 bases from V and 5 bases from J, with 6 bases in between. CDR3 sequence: CASSNMETQYF. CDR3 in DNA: TGCGCCAGCAGCAACATGGAGACCCAGTACTTC.

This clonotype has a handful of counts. The DNA for the CDR3 is TGCAGCGTTGGGGGGACGAACAATGAGCAGTTCTTC. Protein: CSVGGTNNEQFF. The chain is built from TRBV29-1 and TRBJ2-1; D may correspond to TRBD1 or TRBD2 (5 bases each). CDR3 length: 12 residues. Trimming stripped 4 bases from V and 5 bases from J, with 9 bases between. Looked up from germline, CDR1 is SQVTM and CDR2 is ANQGSEA.

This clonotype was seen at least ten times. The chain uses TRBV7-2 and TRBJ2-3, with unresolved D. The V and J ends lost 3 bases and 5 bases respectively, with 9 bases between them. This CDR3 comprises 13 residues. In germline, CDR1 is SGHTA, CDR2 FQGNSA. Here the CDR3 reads CASSLQPKDTQYF. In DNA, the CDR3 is TGTGCCAGCAGCTTGCAGCCCAAAGATACGCAGTATTTT.

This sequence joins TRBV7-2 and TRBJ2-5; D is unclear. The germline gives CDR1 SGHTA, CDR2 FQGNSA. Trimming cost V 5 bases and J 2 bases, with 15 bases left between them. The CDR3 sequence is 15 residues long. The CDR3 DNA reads TGTGCCAGCAGCGAACTTGAGAGCTCACAAGAGACCCAGTACTTC. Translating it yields CASSELESSQETQYF.

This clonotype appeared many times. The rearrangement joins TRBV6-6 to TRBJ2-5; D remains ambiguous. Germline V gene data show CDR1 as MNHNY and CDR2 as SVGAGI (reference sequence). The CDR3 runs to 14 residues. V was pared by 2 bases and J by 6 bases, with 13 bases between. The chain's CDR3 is CASSYDAAGKTQYF. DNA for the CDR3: TGTGCCAGCAGTTACGACGCCGCTGGGAAGACCCAGTACTTC.

The CDR3 here is CASSYNSETEAFF. The CDR3 DNA sequence: TGTGCCAGCAGCTACAACAGCGAGACTGAAGCTTTCTTT. The V call is TRBV7-9, the J call TRBJ1-1; D gene unclear. Per germline, CDR1 SEHNR and CDR2 FQNEAQ (reference sequence). Trimming stripped 4 bases from V and 5 bases from J, with 11 bases between. The CDR3 totals 13 residues. The whole variable domain, remainder taken from reference TRBV7-9 and TRBJ1-1, is DTGVSQNPRHKITKRGQNVTFRCDPISEHNRLYWYRQTLGQGPEFLTYFQNEAQLEKSRLLSDRFSAERPKGSFSTLEIQRTEQGDSAMYLCASSYNSETEAFFGQGTRLTVV.

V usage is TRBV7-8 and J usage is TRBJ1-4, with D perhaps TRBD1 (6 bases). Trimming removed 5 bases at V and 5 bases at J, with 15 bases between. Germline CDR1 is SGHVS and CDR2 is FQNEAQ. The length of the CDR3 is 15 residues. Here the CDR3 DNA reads TGTGCCAGCAGCCCCGGAGGGGGGGGGAATGAAAAACTGTTTTTT. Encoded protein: CASSPGGGGNEKLFF.

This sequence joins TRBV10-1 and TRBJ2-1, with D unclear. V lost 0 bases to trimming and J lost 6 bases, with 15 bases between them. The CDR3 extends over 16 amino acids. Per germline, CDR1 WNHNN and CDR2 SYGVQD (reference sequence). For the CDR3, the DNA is TGCGCCAGCAGTGAGTCAATAGGTATATCAGGCAATGAGCAGTTCTTC. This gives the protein CASSESIGISGNEQFF.

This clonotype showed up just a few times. The CDR3: CSARGAGSSPGELFF. The CDR3 bases are TGCAGTGCTAGAGGAGCAGGGAGTTCACCCGGGGAGCTGTTTTTT. The rearrangement joins TRBV20-1 to TRBJ2-2; possibly TRBD1 or TRBD2 for D (5 bases each). Germline lookup yields CDR1 DFQATT and CDR2 SNEGSKA (reference sequence). Trimming cost V 1 base and J 6 bases, with 15 bases left between them. This CDR3 has 15 residues.

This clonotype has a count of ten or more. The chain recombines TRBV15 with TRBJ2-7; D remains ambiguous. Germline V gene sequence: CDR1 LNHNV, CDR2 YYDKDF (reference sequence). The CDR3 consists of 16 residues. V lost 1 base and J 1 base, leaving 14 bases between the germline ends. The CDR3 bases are TGTGCCACCAGCAGAGCTGACGCGGTGGAGTCCTACGAGCAGTACTTC. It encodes CATSRADAVESYEQYF.

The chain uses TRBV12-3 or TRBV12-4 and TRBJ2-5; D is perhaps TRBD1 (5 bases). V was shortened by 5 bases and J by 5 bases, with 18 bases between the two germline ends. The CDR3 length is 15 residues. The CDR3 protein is CASSPDSPGTETQYF. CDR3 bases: TGTGCCAGCAGTCCCGACAGTCCCGGTACGGAGACCCAGTACTTC.

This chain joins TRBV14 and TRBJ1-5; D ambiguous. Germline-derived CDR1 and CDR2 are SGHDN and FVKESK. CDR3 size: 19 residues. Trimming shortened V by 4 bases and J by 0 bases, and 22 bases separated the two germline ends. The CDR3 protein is CASSPNPGHLFYSNQPQHF. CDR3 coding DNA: TGTGCCAGCAGCCCGAATCCGGGCCACCTTTTTTATAGCAATCAGCCCCAGCATTTT.